This T cell receptor (beta chain) emerged from a study of cytomegalovirus exposure and HLA in healthy donors. Study-level results: Earlier analysis found most TCR beta V segments productive about 87% or about 30% of the time.

On this clone itself: Its target is unknown.

Trimming left V 5 bases short and J 9 bases short, with 14 bases between. CDR3 length equals 13 residues. The V gene's germline CDR1 is SGHTA and CDR2 FQGTGA. PCR used 60 Vbeta primers and 13 Jbeta primers. This table comes from immunoSEQ multiplex PCR, and its TCRdb copy is limited to in-frame clones, with some not included. This table holds roughly 75,000 clones, roughly 82% found once. This TCR came from a man aged 70 or older in good health and CMV-seropositive. The sequencing sample was made of PBMCs. The rearrangement links TRBV7-3 to TRBJ2-1; no firm D call. This CDR3 is CASSPSLDGEQFF. The CDR3 nucleotides are TGTGCCAGCAGCCCCTCTTTAGATGGTGAGCAGTTCTTC.